The next 20 T cell receptor beta chains were all read from a single sample in a study of Ad26.COV2.S vaccination and SARS-CoV-2 variants. Indicated treatment: around 19 received Ad26.COV2.S at low or high dose, single or two shots; roughly five received placebo; per-sample allocation not given. Day 63 after the first vaccine or placebo injection was the time point for sampling. The repertoire was sequenced with immunoSEQ multiplex PCR; TCRdb's copy has only in-frame clones and lacks some. The data contain approximately 250,000 clones, around 88% of them singletons. Here the sequenced sample was peripheral blood, taken in a trial of Ad26.COV2.S vaccine versus placebo. These TCRs come from a person between 18 and 59 years old who received the Ad26.COV2.S COVID-19 vaccine or a placebo.

The J gene is TRBJ1-2, the V gene TRBV4-3, with TRBD1 identical over 8 bases. V was pared by 0 bases and J by 6 bases, with 9 bases of the junction left unmatched. The CDR3 extends over 16 amino acids. Germline CDR1 and CDR2: LGHNA and YSLEER. CDR3 DNA: TGCGCCAGCAGCCAAGATCCTCCAGGGGGCGCGAATGGCTACACCTTC. Protein product: CASSQDPPGGANGYTF.

The chain combines TRBV6-2 or TRBV6-3 with TRBJ2-5, with TRBD2 identical over 8 bases. The germline CDR1 and CDR2 sequences are MNHEY and SVGEGT. This CDR3 has 15 residues. V dropped 4 bases and J dropped 2; count of bases not matched to a gene: 6. Here the CDR3 reads CASSFLAGIQETQYF. The DNA of the CDR3 is TGTGCCAGCAGTTTCCTAGCGGGTATTCAAGAGACCCAGTACTTC.

The rearrangement links TRBV30 to TRBJ1-2; 9 bases are a match to TRBD1. In germline, CDR1 is GTSNPN, CDR2 SVGIG (reference sequence). J gave up 8 bases and V 3 bases, and 7 bases lay outside the gene matches. The CDR3 consists of 13 residues. CDR3 coding DNA: TGTGCCTGGAGACGAAGGGACAGGGTCGGCTACACCTTC. Amino acid sequence: CAWRRRDRVGYTF.

This chain's CDR3 is CASSRQENYGYTF. The CDR3 DNA reads TGTGCCAGCAGCCGACAGGAGAACTATGGCTACACCTTC. The genes are TRBV6-5 and TRBJ1-2; weak D call: TRBD1 (6 bases). This CDR3 is 13 amino acids long. Germline CDR1 and CDR2: MNHEY and SVGAGI. V lost 6 bases and J lost 2, with 10 bases in between.

This clone has just a few counts. The chain combines TRBV7-9 with TRBJ1-5; weak D call: TRBD1 (5 bases). Germline V CDR1 and CDR2: SEHNR, FQNEAQ (reference sequence). V lost 6 bases and J lost 1, with 10 bases in between. This CDR3 has 14 residues. CDR3 DNA sequence: TGTGCCAGCAGTTCTGCAGGGAGCAATCAGCCCCAGCATTTT. Protein: CASSSAGSNQPQHF.

The chain combines TRBV4-1 with TRBJ1-2, with D hard to call. Germline V lookup: CDR1 MGHRA, CDR2 YSYEKL. CDR3 length: 14 residues. Trimming pared 1 base from V and 1 base from J, leaving 7 bases between. The CDR3 is CASSQALLNYGYTF. The DNA of the CDR3 is TGCGCCAGCAGCCAAGCACTCCTTAACTATGGCTACACCTTC.

This rearrangement joins TRBV6-1 to TRBJ1-5, with TRBD1 identical over 9 bases. V trimming: 3 bases; J trimming: 2 bases; junction bases outside the gene matches: 2. Germline V CDR1 and CDR2: MNHNS, SASEGT. The CDR3 covers 15 residues. Written as DNA, the CDR3 is TGTGCCAGCAGTGAGGGACAGGGCGGCAATCAGCCCCAGCATTTT. This codes for CASSEGQGGNQPQHF.

This clone came up once. The V and J genes are TRBV9 and TRBJ2-3, with 7 bases that match TRBD2. V dropped 2 bases and J dropped 4; count of bases not matched to a gene: 7. CDR1 and CDR2 from the germline V gene are SGDLS and YYNGEE. There are 15 residues in the CDR3. The CDR3 loop reads CASSVGTTEADTQYF. CDR3 in DNA: TGTGCCAGCAGCGTGGGGACTACCGAGGCAGATACGCAGTATTTT.

The J gene is TRBJ1-2, the V gene TRBV9; D unresolved. Trimming took 0 bases from V and 7 from J, leaving 13 bases between them. CDR1 and CDR2 (germline): SGDLS, YYNGEE. The CDR3 is 14 amino acids. The CDR3 nucleotides are TGTGCCAGCAGCGTAGGAGGCAGCGGGTCTGGCTACACCTTC. Amino acid sequence: CASSVGGSGSGYTF.

Concerning this clone: This CDR3 is missing its conserved last phenylalanine or tryptophan, likely due to a read error. The DNA is left out, because the CDR3 cannot be placed on it with certainty; the CDR3 is given as TCRdb lists it. The chain recombines TRBV3-1 (or the pseudogene TRBV3-2) with TRBJ2-7; TRBD1 is the table's D call, not checked against the DNA. The CDR3 region is 13 residues in length, termini included. Looked up from germline, CDR1 is LGHDT and CDR2 is YNNKEL (reference sequence). CDR3 sequence reads: CASNPKGGLGSTS.

The V gene is TRBV11-2, the J gene TRBJ2-2; no clear D gene. V was shortened by 5 bases and J by 5 bases, with 9 bases between the two germline ends. The CDR3 spans 13 residues. The germline CDR1 and CDR2 sequences are SGHAT and FQNNGV. CDR3 bases: TGTGCCAGCAGCGCGGCAGATACCGGGGAGCTGTTTTTT. It yields the protein CASSAADTGELFF.

The CDR3 DNA is TGCGCCAGCAGCTCAGACCGGACAGGGAGGATGAACACTGAAGCTTTCTTT. Protein: CASSSDRTGRMNTEAFF. The rearrangement uses TRBV5-1 and TRBJ1-1; TRBD1 agrees at 8 bases. The CDR3 extends over 17 amino acids. Trimming removed 3 bases from V and 0 bases from J; junction bases left unmatched: 10. The germline V gene encodes CDR1 SGHRS and CDR2 YFSETQ.

This clone was seen just once. The chain carries TRBV19 and TRBJ2-1, with TRBD2 matching 13 bases. The V gene's germline CDR1 is LNHDA and CDR2 SQIVND (reference sequence). This CDR3 comprises 15 residues. After removal of 6 bases from V and 7 bases from J, the junction contained 6 bases not matched to a gene. CDR3 in amino acids: CASSPATSGRNEQFF. The CDR3 DNA sequence: TGTGCCAGTAGCCCCGCGACTAGCGGGAGGAATGAGCAGTTCTTC.

This rearrangement joins TRBV9 to TRBJ2-2; 8 positions match TRBD2. After removal of 4 bases from V and 5 bases from J, the junction contained 16 bases not matched to a gene. Germline V gene sequence: CDR1 SGDLS, CDR2 YYNGEE. This CDR3 region has 18 residues. The CDR3 loop is CASSPYVGSGGYTGELFF. The CDR3 DNA reads as TGTGCCAGCAGCCCATACGTGGGGAGCGGGGGATATACCGGGGAGCTGTTTTTT.

This chain connects TRBV30 to TRBJ1-3, with D maybe TRBD1 (5 bases). Germline V gene sequence: CDR1 GTSNPN, CDR2 SVGIG (reference sequence). The length of the CDR3 is 15 residues. V gave up 0 bases and J gave up 8 bases, with 17 bases separating them. This chain's CDR3 is CAWSVPRAGKYTIYF. CDR3 nucleotide sequence: TGTGCCTGGAGTGTACCTAGGGCAGGGAAGTACACCATATATTTT. Filled out from reference TRBV30 and TRBJ1-3, the complete variable domain reads SQTIHQWPATLVQPVGSPLSLECTVEGTSNPNLYWYRQAAGRGLQLLFYSVGIGQISSEVPQNLSASRPQDRQFILSSKKLLLSDSGFYLCAWSVPRAGKYTIYFGEGSWLTVV.

V and J are TRBV7-2 and TRBJ2-2, with D maybe TRBD1 (6 bases). This CDR3 spans 15 amino acids. V dropped 5 bases and J dropped 6 bases, with 16 bases sitting between them. Per germline, CDR1 SGHTA and CDR2 FQGNSA. The CDR3 loop reads CASSRWTASPGELFF. CDR3 nucleotide sequence: TGTGCCAGCAGCCGGTGGACAGCGTCCCCCGGGGAGCTGTTTTTT. Based on the CDR3 plus reference TRBV7-2 and TRBJ2-2, the full variable domain is GAGVSQSPSNKVTEKGKDVELRCDPISGHTALYWYRQSLGQGLEFLIYFQGNSAPDKSGLPSDRFSAERTGGSVSTLTIQRTQQEDSAVYLCASSRWTASPGELFFGEGSRLTVL.

J is TRBJ2-3 and V is TRBV4-1, with D unclear. Trimming shortened V by 0 bases and J by 4 bases, and 11 bases separated the two germline ends. Germline CDR1 MGHRA, CDR2 YSYEKL. The CDR3 runs 15 residues. For the CDR3, the DNA is TGCGCCAGCAGCCAAGATTCCTTCGGGTCAGATACGCAGTATTTT. Translation gives CASSQDSFGSDTQYF.

CDR3 amino acids: CASSPIPATNEKLFF. CDR3 nucleotide sequence: TGTGCCAGCAGTCCCATCCCTGCAACTAATGAAAAACTGTTTTTT. The rearrangement uses TRBV11-2 and TRBJ1-4; no firm D call. The germline V gene encodes CDR1 SGHAT and CDR2 FQNNGV. V was shortened by 6 bases and J by 0 bases, with 11 bases between the two germline ends. This CDR3 is built from 15 residues. Full variable domain (outside the CDR3, taken from reference TRBV11-2 and TRBJ1-4): EAGVAQSPRYKIIEKRQSVAFWCNPISGHATLYWYQQILGQGPKLLIQFQNNGVVDDSQLPKDRFSAERLKGVDSTLKIQPAKLEDSAVYLCASSPIPATNEKLFFGSGTQLSVL.

The V gene is TRBV4-1, the J gene TRBJ1-4; the D gene is possibly TRBD1 (6 bases). The CDR3 spans 13 residues. Trimming pared 3 bases from V and 8 bases from J, leaving 10 bases between. Germline V CDR1 and CDR2: MGHRA, YSYEKL. The CDR3 loop is CASSHPTGEKLFF. For the CDR3, the DNA is TGCGCCAGCAGCCACCCGACAGGCGAAAAACTGTTTTTT.

The chain uses TRBV25-1 and TRBJ1-2; no reliable D call. The CDR3 totals 14 residues. V gave up 0 bases and J gave up 3 bases, with 8 bases separating them. The germline V gene has CDR1 MGHDK and CDR2 SYGVNS. The CDR3 DNA is TGTGCCAGCAGTGAATATGGGATGTACTATGGCTACACCTTC. Protein product: CASSEYGMYYGYTF.